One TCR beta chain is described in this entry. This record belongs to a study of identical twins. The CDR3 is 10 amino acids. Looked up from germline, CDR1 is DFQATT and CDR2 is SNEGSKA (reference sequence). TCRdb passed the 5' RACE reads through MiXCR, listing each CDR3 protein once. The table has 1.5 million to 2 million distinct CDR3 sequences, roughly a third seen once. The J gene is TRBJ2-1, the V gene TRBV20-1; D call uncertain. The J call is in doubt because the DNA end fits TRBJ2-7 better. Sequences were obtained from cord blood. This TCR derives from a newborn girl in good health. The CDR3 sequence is CSADNNEQYF. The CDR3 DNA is TGCAGTGCTGACAACAATGAGCAGTACTTC.